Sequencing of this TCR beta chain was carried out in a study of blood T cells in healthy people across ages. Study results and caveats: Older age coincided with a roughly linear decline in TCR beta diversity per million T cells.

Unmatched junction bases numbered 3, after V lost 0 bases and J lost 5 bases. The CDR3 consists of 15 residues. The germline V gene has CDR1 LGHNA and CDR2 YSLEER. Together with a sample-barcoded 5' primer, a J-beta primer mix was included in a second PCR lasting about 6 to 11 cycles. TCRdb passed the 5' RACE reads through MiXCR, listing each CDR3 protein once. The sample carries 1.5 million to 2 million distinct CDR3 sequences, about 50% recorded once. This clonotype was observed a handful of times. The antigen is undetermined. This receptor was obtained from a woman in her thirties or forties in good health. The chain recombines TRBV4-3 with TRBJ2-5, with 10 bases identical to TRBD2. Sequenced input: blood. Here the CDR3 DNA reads TGCGCCAGCAGCCAAGAGCTAGCGGGGGTTGAGACCCAGTACTTC. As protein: CASSQELAGVETQYF.